This T cell receptor beta chain originates from a study of OX40 agonist ivuxolimab in advanced cancers. Looking at the study overall: Antecedent anti-PD-1, anti-PD-L1 or anti-CTLA-4 therapy was permissible, with over 35% having received some.

Turning to this clone: Its antigen is currently unknown.

Per the germline V gene, CDR1 is SGHAT and CDR2 is FQNNGV. Unmatched junction bases numbered 11, after V lost 5 bases and J lost 2 bases. The CDR3 covers 17 residues. Study-wide results and limits: In CD8+ T cells, expanded clones were on average more numerous than in CD4+. Expanded peripheral T cells had an undetermined antigen specificity.

Only in-frame clones appear in the TCRdb table, and some are missing; sequencing was by immunoSEQ multiplex PCR. The sample records roughly 86,000 clones, 80% to 95% being singletons. The chain has TRBV11-2 and TRBJ2-3; 9 positions match TRBD2. This TCR was sampled from an adult with an advanced solid tumor such as melanoma, head and neck, liver or kidney cancer. The material sequenced was CD4+ or CD8+ T cells sorted from blood, taken in a trial of the OX40 agonist ivuxolimab. For the CDR3, the DNA is TGTGCCAGCAGCCGCGGCGGGGCTAGCGGGATCACAGATACGCAGTATTTT. It encodes CASSRGGASGITDTQYF.